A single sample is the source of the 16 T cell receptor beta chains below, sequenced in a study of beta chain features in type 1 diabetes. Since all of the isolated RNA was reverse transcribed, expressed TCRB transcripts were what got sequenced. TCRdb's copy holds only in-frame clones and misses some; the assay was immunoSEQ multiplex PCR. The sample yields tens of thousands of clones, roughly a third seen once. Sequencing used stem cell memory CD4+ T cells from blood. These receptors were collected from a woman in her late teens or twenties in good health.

The CDR3 reads CASRKGGDPYEQYF. In nucleotides, the CDR3 is TGCGCCAGCAGAAAAGGAGGAGACCCCTACGAGCAGTACTTC. The V gene is TRBV5-1, the J gene TRBJ2-7, with a possible D match to TRBD2 (5 bases). V was trimmed by 5 bases and J by 2 bases, leaving 14 bases between them. CDR3 size: 14 residues. CDR1 and CDR2 from the germline V gene are SGHRS and YFSETQ. The full variable domain, in which reference TRBV5-1 and TRBJ2-7 provide the parts outside the CDR3, is KAGVTQTPRYLIKTRGQQVTLSCSPISGHRSVSWYQQTPGQGLQFLFEYFSETQRNKGNFPGRFSGRQFSNSRSEMNVSTLELGDSALYLCASRKGGDPYEQYFGPGTRLTVT.

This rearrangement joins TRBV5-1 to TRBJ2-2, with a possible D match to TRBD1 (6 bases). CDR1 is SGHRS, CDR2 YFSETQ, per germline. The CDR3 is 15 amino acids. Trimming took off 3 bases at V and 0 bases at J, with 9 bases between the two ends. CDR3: CASSSQGTNTGELFF. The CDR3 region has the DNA TGCGCCAGCAGCTCACAGGGAACGAACACCGGGGAGCTGTTTTTT.

DNA of the CDR3: TGTGCCAGCAGTGAGACAGGGAGTATCGGCTACACCTTC. This encodes CASSETGSIGYTF. The genes are TRBV25-1 and TRBJ1-2, with 7 nucleotides matching TRBD1. The CDR3 sequence is 13 residues long. CDR1 MGHDK and CDR2 SYGVNS come from the germline V gene. After removal of 3 bases from V and 8 bases from J, the junction contained 6 bases not matched to a gene.

CDR3 protein: CASSARLARGDETQYF. Here the CDR3 DNA reads TGTGCCAGCAGCGCCAGACTAGCGCGGGGTGATGAGACCCAGTACTTC. The chain uses TRBV7-8 and TRBJ2-5, with TRBD2 identical over 8 bases. The germline V gene has CDR1 SGHVS and CDR2 FQNEAQ. The CDR3 has 16 amino acids. The V and J ends lost 5 bases and 5 bases, in that order; junction bases with no gene match: 13.

DNA of the CDR3: TGCGCCAGCAGCTTGGCCGGAGGGAGGGACGAGCAGTACTTC. Translating it yields CASSLAGGRDEQYF. The chain combines TRBV5-1 with TRBJ2-7; 7 nucleotides line up with TRBD2. J gave up 5 bases and V 0 bases, and 5 bases lay outside the gene matches. Germline loops: CDR1 SGHRS, CDR2 YFSETQ. The CDR3 has 14 residues.

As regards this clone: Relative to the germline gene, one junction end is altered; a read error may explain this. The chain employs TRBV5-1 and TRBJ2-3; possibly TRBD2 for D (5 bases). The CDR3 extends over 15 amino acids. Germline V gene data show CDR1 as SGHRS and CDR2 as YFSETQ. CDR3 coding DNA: TGCGCCAGCCGCACGGGGTTTTCTAGCACAGATACGCAGTTTTTT. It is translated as CASRTGFSSTDTQFF.

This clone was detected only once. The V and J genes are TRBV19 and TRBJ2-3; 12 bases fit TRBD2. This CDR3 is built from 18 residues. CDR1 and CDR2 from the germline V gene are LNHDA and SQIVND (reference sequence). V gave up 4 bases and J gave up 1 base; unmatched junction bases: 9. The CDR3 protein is CASSTTSGRGGGTDTQYF. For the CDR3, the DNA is TGTGCCAGTAGTACGACTAGCGGGAGAGGGGGGGGCACAGATACGCAGTATTTT.

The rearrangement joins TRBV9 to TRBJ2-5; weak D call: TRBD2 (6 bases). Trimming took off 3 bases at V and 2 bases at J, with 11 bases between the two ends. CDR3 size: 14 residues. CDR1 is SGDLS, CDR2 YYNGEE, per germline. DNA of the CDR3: TGTGCCAGCAGCGGCCGGGACTCGCAAGAGACCCAGTACTTC. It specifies CASSGRDSQETQYF.

The CDR3 sequence: CASSVTLAGASYEQYF. Here the CDR3 DNA reads TGCGCCAGCAGCGTGACACTAGCGGGGGCTTCCTACGAGCAGTACTTC. The chain recombines TRBV5-1 with TRBJ2-7, with 11 bases that match TRBD2. The CDR3 spans 16 residues. V lost 4 bases, J lost 1 base, and 7 bases stayed unmatched. Germline CDR1 is SGHRS and CDR2 is YFSETQ.

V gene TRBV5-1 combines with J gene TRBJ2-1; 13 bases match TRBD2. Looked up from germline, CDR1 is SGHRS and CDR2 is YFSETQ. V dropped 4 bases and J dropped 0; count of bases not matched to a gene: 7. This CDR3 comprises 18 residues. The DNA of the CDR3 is TGCGCCAGCAGCCTCGGGACTAGCGGGAAGAGCTCCTACAATGAGCAGTTCTTC. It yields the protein CASSLGTSGKSSYNEQFF.

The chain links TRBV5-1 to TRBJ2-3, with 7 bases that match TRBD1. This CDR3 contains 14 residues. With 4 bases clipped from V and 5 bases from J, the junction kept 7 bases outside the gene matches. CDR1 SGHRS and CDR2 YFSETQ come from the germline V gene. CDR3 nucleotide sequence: TGCGCCAGCAGCGATCGACAGGGAATAGATACGCAGTATTTT. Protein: CASSDRQGIDTQYF.

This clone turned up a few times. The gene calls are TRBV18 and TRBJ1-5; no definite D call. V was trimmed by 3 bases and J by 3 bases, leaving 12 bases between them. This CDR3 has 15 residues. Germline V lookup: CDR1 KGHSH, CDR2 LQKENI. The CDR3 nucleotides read TGTGCCAGCTCACCGCTATCCGGGGACAATCAGCCCCAGCATTTT. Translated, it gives CASSPLSGDNQPQHF.

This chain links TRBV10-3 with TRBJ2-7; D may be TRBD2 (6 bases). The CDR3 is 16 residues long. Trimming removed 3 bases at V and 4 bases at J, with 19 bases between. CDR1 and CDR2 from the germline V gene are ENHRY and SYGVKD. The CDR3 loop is CAISDPGLQETYEQYF. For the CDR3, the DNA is TGTGCCATCAGTGATCCAGGACTACAAGAAACTTACGAGCAGTACTTC.

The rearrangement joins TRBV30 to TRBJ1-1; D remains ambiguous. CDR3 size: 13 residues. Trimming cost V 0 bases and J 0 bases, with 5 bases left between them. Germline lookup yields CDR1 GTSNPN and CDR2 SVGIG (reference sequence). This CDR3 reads CAWSVSLNTEAFF. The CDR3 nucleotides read TGTGCCTGGAGTGTAAGCTTGAACACTGAAGCTTTCTTT.

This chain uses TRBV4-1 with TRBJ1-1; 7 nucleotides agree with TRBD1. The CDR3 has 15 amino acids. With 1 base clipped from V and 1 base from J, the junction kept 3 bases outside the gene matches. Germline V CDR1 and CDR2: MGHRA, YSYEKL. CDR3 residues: CASSQGAGGNTEAFF. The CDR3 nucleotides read TGCGCCAGCAGCCAAGGGGCAGGGGGGAACACTGAAGCTTTCTTT.

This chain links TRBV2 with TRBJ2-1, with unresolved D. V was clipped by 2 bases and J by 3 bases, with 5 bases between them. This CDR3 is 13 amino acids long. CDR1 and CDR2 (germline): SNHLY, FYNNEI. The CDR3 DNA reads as TGTGCCAGCAGTGAAAACAGCTACAATGAGCAGTTCTTC. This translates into CASSENSYNEQFF.